This T cell receptor beta chain derives from a study of radiotherapy plus CTLA-4 blockade in lung cancer. Overall study: Objective responses were observed in less than 20% of patients, and disease control was achieved by about 30%. Study-wide points: Reports state that early shifts in blood T cell clones, with interferon-beta, best predicted response. Subsequent to radiotherapy plus ipilimumab, tumor-derived TCR clones underwent expansion in blood.

The CDR3 loop spans 14 amino acids. V lost 0 bases to trimming and J lost 8 bases, with 13 bases between them. Germline V gene sequence: CDR1 LGHNA, CDR2 YNFKEQ. TCRdb's copy holds only in-frame clones and misses some; the assay was immunoSEQ multiplex PCR. The data hold approximately 77,000 clones, with more than 60% observed a single time. As for this clone: Antigen unknown.

Here the sequenced sample was peripheral blood, taken from a patient treated with radiotherapy plus ipilimumab. The V and J genes are TRBV4-2 and TRBJ1-2, with D perhaps matching TRBD1 (5 bases). This receptor was taken from a human donor with non-small cell lung cancer whose response to radiotherapy plus ipilimumab could not be evaluated. Some clones in this sample may be carry-over from other donors' samples. Written as DNA, the CDR3 is TGTGCCAGCAGCCAAGAACAGGTCCTAAGAGGCTACACCTTC. It specifies CASSQEQVLRGYTF.